This record looks at one T cell receptor (beta chain) sequence and its context. Produced via immunoSEQ multiplex PCR; TCRdb's table is partial and in-frame only. The sample holds approximately 120,000 clones, roughly 88% seen once. The data were obtained in a study of blood T cell repertoires in COVID-19. CDR1 MDHEN and CDR2 SYDVKM come from the germline V gene. V was pared by 6 bases and J by 9 bases, with 6 bases of the junction left unmatched. This CDR3 contains 15 residues. Input material: peripheral blood. The J gene is TRBJ1-6, the V gene TRBV28, with 12 bases fitting TRBD1. The receptor comes from a woman of 80 years or more with active or convalescent COVID-19. As DNA, the CDR3 is TGTGCCAGCAGGTCGGGACAGGGGGCAGGTTCACCCCTCCACTTT. Protein product: CASRSGQGAGSPLHF.